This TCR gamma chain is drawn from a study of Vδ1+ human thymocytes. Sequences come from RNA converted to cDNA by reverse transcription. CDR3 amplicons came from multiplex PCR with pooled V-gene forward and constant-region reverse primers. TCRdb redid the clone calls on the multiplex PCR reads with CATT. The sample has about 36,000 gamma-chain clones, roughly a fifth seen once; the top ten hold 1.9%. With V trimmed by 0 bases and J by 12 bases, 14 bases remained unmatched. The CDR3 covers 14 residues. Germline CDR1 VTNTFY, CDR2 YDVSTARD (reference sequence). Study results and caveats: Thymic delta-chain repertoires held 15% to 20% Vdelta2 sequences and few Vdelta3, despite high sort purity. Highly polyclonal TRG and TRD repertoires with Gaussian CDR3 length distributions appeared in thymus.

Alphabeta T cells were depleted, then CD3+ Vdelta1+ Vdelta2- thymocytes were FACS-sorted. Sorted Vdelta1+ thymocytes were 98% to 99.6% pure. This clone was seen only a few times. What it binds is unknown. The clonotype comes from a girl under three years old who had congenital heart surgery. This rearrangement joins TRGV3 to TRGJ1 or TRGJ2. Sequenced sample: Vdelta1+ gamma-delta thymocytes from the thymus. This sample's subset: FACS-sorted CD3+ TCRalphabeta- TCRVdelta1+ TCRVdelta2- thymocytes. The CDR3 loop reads CATWDRGDNIVKLF. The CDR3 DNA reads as TGTGCCACCTGGGACAGGGGTGATAATATCGTGAAACTCTTT.